Many counts were recorded for the clone carrying this T cell receptor beta chain. Amplified TCR beta CDR3 regions came from RNA transcripts. The study used the HTBI primer set for a first-round RT-PCR of the TCR CDR3. Using its own MiXCR run on the multiplex PCR reads, TCRdb lists one record per CDR3 protein. Here the sample spans about 580,000 distinct CDR3 sequences, about 14% being singletons. The data stem from a study of T cells in Graves' hyperthyroidism and ophthalmopathy. This CDR3 has 15 amino acids. Per germline, CDR1 MDHEN and CDR2 SYDVKM. V lost 5 bases and J lost 2, with 13 bases in between.

The chain links TRBV28 to TRBJ1-5; weak D call: TRBD1 (6 bases). Sequences were obtained from blood. The sequence came from a woman in her thirties with Graves' hyperthyroidism that later progressed to Graves' ophthalmopathy. The CDR3 spells CASSDGQRGNQPQHF. The CDR3 coding sequence is TGTGCCAGCAGTGATGGACAGCGAGGCAATCAGCCCCAGCATTTT.